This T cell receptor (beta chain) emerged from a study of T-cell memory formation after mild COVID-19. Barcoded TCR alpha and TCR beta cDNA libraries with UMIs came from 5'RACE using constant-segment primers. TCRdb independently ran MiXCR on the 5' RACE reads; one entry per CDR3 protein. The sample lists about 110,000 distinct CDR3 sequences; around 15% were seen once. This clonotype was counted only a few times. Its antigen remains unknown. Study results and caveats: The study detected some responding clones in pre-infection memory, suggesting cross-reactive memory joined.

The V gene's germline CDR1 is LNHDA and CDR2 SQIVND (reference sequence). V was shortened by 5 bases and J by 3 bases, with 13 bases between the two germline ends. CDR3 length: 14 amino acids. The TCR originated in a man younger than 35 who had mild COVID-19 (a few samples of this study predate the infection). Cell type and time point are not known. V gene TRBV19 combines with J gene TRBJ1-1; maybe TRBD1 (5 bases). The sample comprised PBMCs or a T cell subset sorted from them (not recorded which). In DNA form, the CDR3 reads TGTGCCAGTAGTCGCAGGGAGGATCACACTGAAGCTTTCTTT. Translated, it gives CASSRREDHTEAFF.